This T cell receptor (beta chain) came from a study of Graves' ophthalmopathy and Graves' hyperthyroidism. Overall study results and limits: Sensitivity of 65% to 71% and specificity of nearly 75% were achieved by the model that predicted ophthalmopathy progression.

Scientists amplified the TCR beta CDR3 regions from RNA transcripts. In the first round, RT-PCR was carried out with HTBI primers, and a multiplex PCR formed the second round. TCRdb redid the calling of the multiplex PCR reads with MiXCR, one entry per CDR3 protein. Of over 150,000 distinct CDR3 sequences listed, 30% to 45% are singletons. This clonotype was detected many times. Its cognate antigen is unknown. The J segment lost 5 bases and the V segment lost 5 bases, leaving 6 bases of the junction unmatched. Germline V gives CDR1 SGHTA, CDR2 FQGNSA. There are 14 residues in the CDR3. Patients were left out if they had other autoimmune diseases, uncontrolled infections, pregnancy or lactation.

The V gene is TRBV7-2, the J gene TRBJ2-5; 9 nucleotides agree with TRBD1. This TCR was sampled from a woman in her thirties or forties with Graves' ophthalmopathy. Sample: peripheral blood. The CDR3 DNA is TGTGCCAGCAGCCGAGGACAGGGGCCGGAGACCCAGTACTTC. Its translation is CASSRGQGPETQYF.